This T cell receptor (beta chain) was sequenced for a study of vaccination and CD4 T cells after COVID-19. The V end lost 8 bases, the J end lost 7 bases, and 14 bases lay between the germline ends. Germline lookup yields CDR1 MDHEN and CDR2 SYDVKM. The length of the CDR3 is 12 residues. The treatment denotes: roughly ten-day PBMC culture with coronavirus spike peptide pools or control peptides (ViraFEST assay). First, ViraFEST expanded antigen-specific T cells with peptide pools, and next it sequenced the TCRs. Scientists ran DNA taken from cultured CD4+ T cells through the Oncomine TCR Beta short-read assay for sequencing. TCRdb reprocessed the PCR reads via MiXCR and lists one record per CDR3 protein. The sample records about 12,000 distinct CDR3 sequences, approximately 63% being singletons. Remarks on this clonotype: Antigen: not known.

This TCR was recovered from a human donor who had recovered from COVID-19. What was sequenced was CD4+ T cells from blood, cultured in vitro. This chain uses TRBV28 with TRBJ1-1; D unresolved. The CDR3 DNA reads as TGTGCCAGCGTATCGGGATCCATTGAAGCTTTCTTT. It is translated as CASVSGSIEAFF.